This T cell receptor (beta chain) was observed in a study of blood T cell repertoires in COVID-19. Study as a whole: COVID-19 samples, acute and convalescent, were from the United States, Italy and Spain. PBMCs, B-cell-depleted T cells, or T cells were the source of the cDNA or gDNA that made up the material.

As handled by the study authors: Amplification from reference gene primers served as the basis for estimated nucleated cell counts. Data came from immunoSEQ multiplex PCR; TCRdb stores just in-frame clones and leaves some out. That table supplies the V and J calls and clone size; D and trimming were determined from the DNA. The sample shows a few hundred thousand clones, approximately 89% of them seen only once. The germline gives CDR1 SGHAT, CDR2 FQNNGV. This CDR3 has 13 amino acids. V lost 1 base to trimming and J lost 13 bases; unmatched junction nucleotides: 2. The chain couples TRBV11-2 to TRBJ2-1; 12 bases are shared with TRBD2. Sequencing used peripheral blood. This receptor was obtained from a woman between 50 and 59 years old who had recovered from COVID-19. The CDR3: CASSLGLAGAQFF. The DNA of the CDR3 is TGTGCCAGCAGCTTAGGACTAGCGGGGGCTCAGTTCTTC.